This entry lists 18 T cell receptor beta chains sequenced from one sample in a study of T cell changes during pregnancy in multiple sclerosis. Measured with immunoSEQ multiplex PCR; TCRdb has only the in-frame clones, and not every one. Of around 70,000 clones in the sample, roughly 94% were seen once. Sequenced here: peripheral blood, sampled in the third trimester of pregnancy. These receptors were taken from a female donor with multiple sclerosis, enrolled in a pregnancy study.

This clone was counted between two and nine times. The CDR3 nucleotides read TGTGCCAGCAGTGACTCTAGCGGGGGGGCCAATGAGCAGTTCTTC. Translating gives CASSDSSGGANEQFF. The chain carries TRBV6-4 and TRBJ2-1, with 11 bases lining up with TRBD2. Germline CDR1 reads MRHNA; CDR2 reads SNTAGT. With V trimmed by 0 bases and J by 6 bases, 1 base remained unmatched. This CDR3 spans 15 amino acids.

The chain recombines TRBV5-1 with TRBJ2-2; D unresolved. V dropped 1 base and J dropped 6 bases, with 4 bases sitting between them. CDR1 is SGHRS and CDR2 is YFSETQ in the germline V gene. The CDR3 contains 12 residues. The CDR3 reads CASSLLAGELFF. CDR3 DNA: TGCGCCAGCAGCTTGCTTGCCGGGGAGCTGTTTTTT.

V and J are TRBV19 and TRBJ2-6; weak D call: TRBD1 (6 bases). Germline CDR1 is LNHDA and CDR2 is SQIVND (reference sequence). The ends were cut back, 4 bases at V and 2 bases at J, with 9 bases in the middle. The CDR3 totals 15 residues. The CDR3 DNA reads TGTGCCAGTAGTAGTACAGGGACTGGGGCCAACGTCCTGACTTTC. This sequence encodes CASSSTGTGANVLTF. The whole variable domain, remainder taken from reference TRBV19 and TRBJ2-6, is DGGITQSPKYLFRKEGQNVTLSCEQNLNHDAMYWYRQDPGQGLRLIYYSQIVNDFQKGDIAEGYSVSREKKESFPLTVTSAQKNPTAFYLCASSSTGTGANVLTFGAGSRLTVL.

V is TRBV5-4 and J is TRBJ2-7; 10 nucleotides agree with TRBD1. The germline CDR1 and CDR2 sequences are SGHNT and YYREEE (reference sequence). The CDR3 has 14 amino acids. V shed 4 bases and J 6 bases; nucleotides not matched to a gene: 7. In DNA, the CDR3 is TGTGCCAGCAGCACACCGGGACAGGGGACCGAGCAGTACTTC. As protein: CASSTPGQGTEQYF.

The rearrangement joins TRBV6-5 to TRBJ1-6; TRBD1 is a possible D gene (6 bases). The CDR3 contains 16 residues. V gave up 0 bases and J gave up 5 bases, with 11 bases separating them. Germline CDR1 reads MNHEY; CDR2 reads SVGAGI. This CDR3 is CASSYSGALDNSPLHF. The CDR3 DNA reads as TGTGCCAGCAGTTACTCGGGGGCGTTGGATAATTCACCCCTCCACTTT.

The CDR3 DNA is TGTGCCAGCAGCGTAGGAGGGTGGGGGCCTAGCACAGATACGCAGTATTTT. Translating it yields CASSVGGWGPSTDTQYF. The rearrangement uses TRBV9 and TRBJ2-3, with D maybe TRBD1 (6 bases). V lost 0 bases to trimming and J lost 0 bases, with 14 bases between them. The germline gives CDR1 SGDLS, CDR2 YYNGEE. CDR3 length: 17 amino acids.

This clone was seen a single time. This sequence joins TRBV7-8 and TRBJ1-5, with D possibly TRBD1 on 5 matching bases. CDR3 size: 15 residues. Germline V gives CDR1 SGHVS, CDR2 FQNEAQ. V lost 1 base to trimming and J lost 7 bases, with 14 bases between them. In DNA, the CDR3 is TGTGCCAGCAGCTTAGAGGGGATGGCGGGGCAGCCCCAGCATTTT. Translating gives CASSLEGMAGQPQHF.

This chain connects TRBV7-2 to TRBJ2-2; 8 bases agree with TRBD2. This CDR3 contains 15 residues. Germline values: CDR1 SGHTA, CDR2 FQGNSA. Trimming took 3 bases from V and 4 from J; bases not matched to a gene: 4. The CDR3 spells CASSLAGGRTGELFF. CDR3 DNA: TGTGCCAGCAGCTTGGCGGGGGGCCGCACCGGGGAGCTGTTTTTT.

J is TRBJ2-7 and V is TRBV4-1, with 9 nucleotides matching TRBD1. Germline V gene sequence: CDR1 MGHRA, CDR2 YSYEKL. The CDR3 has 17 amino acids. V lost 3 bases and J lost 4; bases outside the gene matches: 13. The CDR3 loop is CASSQSLLWDREYEQYF. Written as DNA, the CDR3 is TGCGCCAGCAGCCAGTCACTCCTCTGGGACAGGGAGTACGAGCAGTACTTC.

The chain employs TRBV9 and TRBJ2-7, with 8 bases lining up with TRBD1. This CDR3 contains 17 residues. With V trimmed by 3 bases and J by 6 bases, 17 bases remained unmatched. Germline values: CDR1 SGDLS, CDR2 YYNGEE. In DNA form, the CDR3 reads TGTGCCAGCAGCGAGCCGTCTTGCGGGACAGGACCGCGCGAGCAGTACTTC. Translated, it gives CASSEPSCGTGPREQYF.

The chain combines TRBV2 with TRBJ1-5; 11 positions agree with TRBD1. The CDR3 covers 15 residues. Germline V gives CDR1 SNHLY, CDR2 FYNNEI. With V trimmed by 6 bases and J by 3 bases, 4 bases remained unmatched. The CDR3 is CASRRDRGDNQPQHF. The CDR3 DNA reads TGTGCCAGCAGGCGGGACAGGGGGGACAATCAGCCCCAGCATTTT.

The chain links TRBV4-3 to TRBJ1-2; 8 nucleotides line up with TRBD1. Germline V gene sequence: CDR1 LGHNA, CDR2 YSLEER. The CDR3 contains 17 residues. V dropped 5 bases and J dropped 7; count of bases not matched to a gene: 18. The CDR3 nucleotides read TGCGCCAGCAGCTCCGGGCCCGGTGACAGGGGACTCGGTGGCTACACCTTC. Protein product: CASSSGPGDRGLGGYTF.

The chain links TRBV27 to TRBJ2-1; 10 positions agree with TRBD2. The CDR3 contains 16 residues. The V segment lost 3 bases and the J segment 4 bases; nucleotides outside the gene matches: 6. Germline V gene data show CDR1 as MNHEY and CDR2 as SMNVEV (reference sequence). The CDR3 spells CASSLGAGGPYNEQFF. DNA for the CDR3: TGTGCCAGCAGTTTGGGAGCGGGGGGGCCGTACAATGAGCAGTTCTTC.

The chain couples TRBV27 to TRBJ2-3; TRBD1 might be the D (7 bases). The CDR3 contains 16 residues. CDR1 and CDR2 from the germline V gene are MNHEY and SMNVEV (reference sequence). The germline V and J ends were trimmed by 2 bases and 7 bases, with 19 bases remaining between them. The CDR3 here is CASSLSLGGGWNTQYF. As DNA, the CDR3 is TGTGCCAGCAGTTTAAGTTTAGGAGGGGGCTGGAATACGCAGTATTTT.

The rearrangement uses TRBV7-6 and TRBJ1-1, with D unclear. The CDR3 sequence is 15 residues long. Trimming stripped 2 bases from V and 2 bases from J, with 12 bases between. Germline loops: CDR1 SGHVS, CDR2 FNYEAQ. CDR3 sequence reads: CASSLYEGGNTEAFF. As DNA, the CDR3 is TGTGCCAGCAGCTTATATGAGGGTGGTAACACTGAAGCTTTCTTT. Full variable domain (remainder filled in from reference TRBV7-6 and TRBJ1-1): GAGVSQSPRYKVTKRGQDVALRCDPISGHVSLYWYRQALGQGPEFLTYFNYEAQQDKSGLPNDRFSAERPEGSISTLTIQRTEQRDSAMYRCASSLYEGGNTEAFFGQGTRLTVV.

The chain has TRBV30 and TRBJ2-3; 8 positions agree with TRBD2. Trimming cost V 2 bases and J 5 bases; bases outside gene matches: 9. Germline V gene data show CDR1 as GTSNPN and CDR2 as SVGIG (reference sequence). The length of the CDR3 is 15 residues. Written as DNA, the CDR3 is TGTGCCTGGAGTACCCTGGCGGGGGGAGTAGATACGCAGTATTTT. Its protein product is CAWSTLAGGVDTQYF.

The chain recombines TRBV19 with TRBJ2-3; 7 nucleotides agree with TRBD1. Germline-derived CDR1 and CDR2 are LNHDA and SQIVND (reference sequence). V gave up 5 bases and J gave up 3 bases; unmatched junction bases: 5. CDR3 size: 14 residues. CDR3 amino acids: CASSDRQGTDTQYF. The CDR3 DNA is TGTGCCAGTAGTGACCGACAGGGTACAGATACGCAGTATTTT.

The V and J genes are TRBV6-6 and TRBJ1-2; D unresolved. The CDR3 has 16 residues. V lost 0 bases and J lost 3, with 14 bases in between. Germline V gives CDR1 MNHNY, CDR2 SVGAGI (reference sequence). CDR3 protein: CASSYSPRSPDYGYTF. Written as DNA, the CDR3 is TGTGCCAGCAGTTACTCCCCCCGGTCCCCCGACTATGGCTACACCTTC.